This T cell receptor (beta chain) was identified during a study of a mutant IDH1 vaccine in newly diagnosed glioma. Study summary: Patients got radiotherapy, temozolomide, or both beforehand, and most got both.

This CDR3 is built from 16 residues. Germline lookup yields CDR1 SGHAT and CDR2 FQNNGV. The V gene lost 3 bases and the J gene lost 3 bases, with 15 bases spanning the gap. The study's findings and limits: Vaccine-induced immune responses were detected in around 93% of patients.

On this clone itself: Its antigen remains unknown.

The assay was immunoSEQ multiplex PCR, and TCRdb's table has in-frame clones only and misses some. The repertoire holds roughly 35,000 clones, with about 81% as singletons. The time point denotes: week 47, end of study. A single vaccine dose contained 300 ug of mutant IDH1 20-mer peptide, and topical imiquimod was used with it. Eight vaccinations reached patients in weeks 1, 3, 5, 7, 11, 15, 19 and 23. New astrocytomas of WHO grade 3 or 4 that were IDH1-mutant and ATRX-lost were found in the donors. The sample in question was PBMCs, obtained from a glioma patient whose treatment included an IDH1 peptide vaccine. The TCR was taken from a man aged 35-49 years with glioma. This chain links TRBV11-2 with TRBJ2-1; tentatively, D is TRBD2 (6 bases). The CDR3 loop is CASSFHGAGRYNEQFF. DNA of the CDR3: TGTGCCAGCAGCTTCCATGGGGCGGGGCGCTACAATGAGCAGTTCTTC.